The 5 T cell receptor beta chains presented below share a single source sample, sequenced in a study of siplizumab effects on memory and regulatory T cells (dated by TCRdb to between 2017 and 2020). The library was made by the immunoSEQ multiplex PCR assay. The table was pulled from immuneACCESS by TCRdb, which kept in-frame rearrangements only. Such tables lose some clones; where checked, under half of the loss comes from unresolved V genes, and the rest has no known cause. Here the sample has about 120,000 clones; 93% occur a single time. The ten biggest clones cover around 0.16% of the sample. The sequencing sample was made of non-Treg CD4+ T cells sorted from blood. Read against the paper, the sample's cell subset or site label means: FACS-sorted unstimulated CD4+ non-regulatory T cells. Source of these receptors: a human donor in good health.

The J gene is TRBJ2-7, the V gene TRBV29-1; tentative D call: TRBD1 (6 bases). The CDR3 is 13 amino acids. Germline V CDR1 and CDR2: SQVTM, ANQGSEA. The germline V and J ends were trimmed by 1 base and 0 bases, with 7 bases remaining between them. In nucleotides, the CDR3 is TGCAGCGTTGAAGGGGACATCTCCTACGAGCAGTACTTC. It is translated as CSVEGDISYEQYF.

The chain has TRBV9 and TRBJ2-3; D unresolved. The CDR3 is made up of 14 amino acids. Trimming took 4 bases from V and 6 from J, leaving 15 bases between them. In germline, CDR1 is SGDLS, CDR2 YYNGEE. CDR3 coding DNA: TGTGCCAGCAGCCCTATTCGACCTGCTGATACGCAGTATTTT. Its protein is CASSPIRPADTQYF.

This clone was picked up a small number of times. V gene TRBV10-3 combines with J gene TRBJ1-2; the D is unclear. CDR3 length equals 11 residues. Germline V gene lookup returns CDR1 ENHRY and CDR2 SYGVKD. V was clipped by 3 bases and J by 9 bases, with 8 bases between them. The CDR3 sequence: CAISDSGSYTF. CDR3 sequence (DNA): TGTGCCATCAGTGATTCAGGTAGCTACACCTTC.

The CDR3 DNA is TGTGCCAGCAACTCAGGGCTGCAGCCCCAGCATTTT. This sequence encodes CASNSGLQPQHF. This chain joins TRBV21-1 and TRBJ1-5; the table's D gene call, TRBD1, was not cross checked with the DNA. TRBV21-1 is listed as a pseudogene. The CDR3 loop spans 12 amino acids.

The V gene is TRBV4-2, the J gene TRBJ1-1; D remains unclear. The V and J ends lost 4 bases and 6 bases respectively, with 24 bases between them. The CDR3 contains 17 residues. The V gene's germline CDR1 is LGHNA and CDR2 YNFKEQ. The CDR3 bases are TGTGCCAGCAGCCGAACCGGGAATATGAATTCAGGCGCTGAAGCTTTCTTT. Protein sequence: CASSRTGNMNSGAEAFF.